A selection of T cell receptor beta chains follows, all from one sample in a study of blood T cells in healthy people across ages. MiXCR, run by TCRdb on the 5' RACE reads, gives a single entry per CDR3 protein. Of 780,000 or so distinct CDR3 sequences listed, approximately 55% are singletons. The material sequenced was blood. These receptors originate from a man older than 75 in good health. Both conserved end residues are trimmed from each CDR3.

v_call	j_call	cdr3_aa
TRBV20-1	TRBJ1-4	SARWSNEKLF
TRBV5-1	TRBJ2-1	ASQSMPPGGGNEQF
TRBV20-1	TRBJ1-1	IPHRMNTEAF
TRBV6-5	TRBJ2-1	ASSYSSKQF
TRBV11-2	TRBJ2-3	ASSSIRLAGGHRYAY
TRBV10-3	TRBJ2-1	AISASGAGTQF
TRBV12-3/TRBV12-4	TRBJ2-1	ASSVPGPLREQF
TRBV4-1	.	ASSVASKETQY
TRBV7-2	TRBJ1-1	ASSRTPPSEAF
TRBV13	TRBJ2-1	ASSSWTSGRTGNEQF
TRBV20-1	TRBJ2-5	SAKGRRVETQY
TRBV2	TRBJ1-2	ASRGGTVYGYT
TRBV6-5	TRBJ1-5	ASTQNPPGSQPQH
TRBV7-9	.	ASSLALTARQTQY
TRBV3-1	TRBJ2-5	ASSPLGKKQETQY
TRBV12-3/TRBV12-4	TRBJ1-1	ASSSAGTNTEAF
TRBV11-2	TRBJ1-1	ASSLDIGDRPNTEAF
TRBV28	TRBJ2-3	ASSSGPGDTQY
TRBV6-1	TRBJ2-1	ASSEPYSGRRSYNEQF
TRBV25-1	TRBJ2-1	ASSEPRGNGETQF
TRBV9	TRBJ2-7	ASSVGMRGTFYEQY
TRBV7-2	TRBJ1-2	ASSLGPALANYGYT
TRBV4-2	TRBJ2-5	ASSLIAGVITEQY
TRBV9	TRBJ1-2	ASSVGTAPYGYT
TRBV20-1	TRBJ2-1	SGCPTTYEQF
TRBV20-1	TRBJ1-6	SARVTGDNSPLH
TRBV9	TRBJ1-2	ASSLSWTSGGYT
TRBV2	.	ARGGTGAYNEQY
TRBV12-3/TRBV12-4	TRBJ2-7	ASRYTGVSSYEQY
TRBV7-8	TRBJ2-4	ASSGTSGKENIQY
TRBV24-1	TRBJ2-5	ATSDGRLTQY
TRBV6-2/TRBV6-3	TRBJ1-1	ASSYHTSDRGHRAF
TRBV27	TRBJ2-5	ASGVGGRVTQY
TRBV6-1	TRBJ2-2	ASTSLTGNTGELF
TRBV29-1	TRBJ2-1	SLSRVDNEQF
TRBV4-1	TRBJ2-7	ASSQGQTGTYEQY
TRBV10-2	TRBJ2-1	ASSESIDSSYNEQF
TRBV7-2	TRBJ2-1	ASGLTDQDEQF
TRBV2	TRBJ1-2	ASSEPNRGLANYGYT
TRBV7-2	TRBJ2-1	ASISGLTLNEQF
TRBV6-5	TRBJ1-2	ASRRGAGNYGYT
TRBV24-1	TRBJ2-1	ATSGQDYNEQF
TRBV6-1	TRBJ1-1	ASSEVAGSNTEAF
TRBV20-1	TRBJ2-1	SAPTSGRTNEQF
TRBV2	.	ASSLAIDEQY
TRBV13	TRBJ2-3	ASGTGKITDTQY
TRBV7-8	TRBJ2-7	ASSPARGQRDSYEQY
TRBV11-2	TRBJ2-1	ASGTGRYEQF
TRBV7-3	TRBJ2-3	ASSPGWGTDTQY
TRBV7-2	TRBJ2-5	ASSLRGREQETQY
TRBV6-6	TRBJ2-7	ASTSFGRGTYEQY
TRBV5-1	TRBJ1-2	ASSLDGVRGYT
TRBV10-3	TRBJ2-1	AISSGGGRNEQF
TRBV29-1	TRBJ1-2	SAWTGVDYYGYT
TRBV5-1	TRBJ2-3	ASSWDQRRYAY
TRBV29-1	TRBJ2-3	SVSVGIRYAY
TRBV6-2/TRBV6-3	TRBJ1-5	ASSSGGSGNQPQH